These 3 T cell receptor beta chains were sequenced from one sample in a study of Graves' ophthalmopathy and Graves' hyperthyroidism. Scientists amplified the TCR beta CDR3 regions from RNA transcripts. The first-round RT-PCR employed HTBI primers together with the Qiagen OneStep RT-PCR kit. A multiplex PCR was then performed as the second round. TCRdb re-analysed the multiplex PCR reads in MiXCR, keeping a single row per CDR3 protein. The sample has 350,000 or so distinct CDR3 sequences; 17% are singletons. Source material: peripheral blood. These receptor sequences come from an adult man with Graves' ophthalmopathy.

This clonotype was found many times. The chain carries TRBV6-2 or TRBV6-3 and TRBJ1-5, with D possibly being TRBD1 (6 bases). The ends were cut back, 1 base at V and 6 bases at J, with 13 bases in the middle. The germline V gene has CDR1 MNHEY and CDR2 SVGEGT. CDR3 length: 15 residues. The chain's CDR3 is CASSYFRQGSQPQHF. For the CDR3, the DNA is TGTGCCAGCAGTTACTTCCGGCAGGGGAGTCAGCCCCAGCATTTT.

This clonotype was observed at least ten times. The J gene is TRBJ1-2, the V gene TRBV10-3; D unclear. Germline V gene sequence: CDR1 ENHRY, CDR2 SYGVKD. CDR3 length: 11 residues. V was clipped by 2 bases and J by 8 bases, with 6 bases between them. CDR3 nucleotides: TGTGCCATCAGTGAGACCGAAGGCTACACCTTC. It translates to CAISETEGYTF.

This clonotype was found many times. The J gene is TRBJ2-7, the V gene TRBV6-5; weak D call: TRBD2 (6 bases). Looked up from germline, CDR1 is MNHEY and CDR2 is SVGAGI. V was cut by 5 bases and J by 6 bases, with 14 bases left in between. The CDR3 length is 13 residues. CDR3 nucleotides: TGTGCCAGCAGTCCCGGGGGTCGCGGCGAGCAGTACTTC. It yields the protein CASSPGGRGEQYF.